This TCR beta chain was captured in a study of blood T cells in healthy people across ages. Whole-study results and caveats: Naive and antigen-experienced cells could not be conclusively compared, given unsorted PBMCs.

With regard to this clonotype: Its antigen is unidentified.

A second 7 to 11 cycle PCR used barcoded and J-beta primers. Via MiXCR, TCRdb re-called the 5' RACE reads, giving one row per CDR3 protein. The sample carries 700,000 to 1,000,000 distinct CDR3 sequences, 44% recorded once. This CDR3 is built from 16 residues. The V gene lost 2 bases and the J gene lost 4 bases, with 15 bases spanning the gap. Germline V gene sequence: CDR1 GTSNPN, CDR2 SVGIG (reference sequence). The sample consisted of blood. The sequence came from a man between 60 and 75 years old in good health. The chain combines TRBV30 with TRBJ2-6, with a weak D call TRBD1 (5 bases). Here the CDR3 DNA reads TGTGCCTGGAGTCCTAACAGGCCCGTGGGGGCCAACGTCCTGACTTTC. This encodes CAWSPNRPVGANVLTF.